Each of the 7 T cell receptor beta chains below was sequenced from the same sample in a study of response to subunit inactivated influenza vaccine. TCRdb re-called the RT-PCR reads through MiXCR, storing one row per CDR3 protein. The repertoire holds 450,000 to 600,000 distinct CDR3 sequences, with approximately 7.1% as singletons. Sample: PBMCs from blood, taken around 25 months after vaccination. The receptors shown here come from a man between 50 and 75 years old who received an inactivated influenza vaccine.

The chain couples TRBV6-2 or TRBV6-3 to TRBJ1-5; D possibly corresponds to TRBD1 (5 bases). V lost 2 bases and J lost 5, with 10 bases in between. This CDR3 comprises 14 residues. CDR1 is MNHEY and CDR2 is SVGEGT in the germline V gene. The CDR3 DNA reads TGTGCCAGCAGTTACCGACAGATTCATCAGCCCCAGCATTTT. It translates to CASSYRQIHQPQHF.

This chain joins TRBV7-2 and TRBJ1-4; 9 nucleotides match TRBD1. Trimming cost V 5 bases and J 5 bases; bases outside gene matches: 6. CDR1 and CDR2 (germline): SGHTA, FQGNSA. The length of the CDR3 is 15 residues. The CDR3 bases are TGTGCCAGCAGCGCTCAGACAGGGGGGAATGAAAAACTGTTTTTT. It encodes CASSAQTGGNEKLFF.

J is TRBJ2-7 and V is TRBV5-6, with no clear D. This CDR3 region has 13 residues. Germline V gives CDR1 SGHDT, CDR2 YYEEEE. The V end was cut by 4 bases, the J end by 4 bases, with 12 bases between. The CDR3 DNA is TGTGCCAGCAGCCCGCGCCCCGATTACGAGCAGTACTTC. Its protein is CASSPRPDYEQYF.

This clonotype occurred a few times. The chain combines TRBV9 with TRBJ2-5; 7 nucleotides line up with TRBD2. Losses at the gene ends were 4 bases for V and 7 bases for J; bases not matched to a gene: 13. CDR1 and CDR2 from the germline V gene are SGDLS and YYNGEE. This CDR3 region has 15 residues. Written as DNA, the CDR3 is TGTGCCAGCAGCCCTGGGCTAGCGGATTTCGGGACCCAGTACTTC. Translated: CASSPGLADFGTQYF.

The chain links TRBV20-1 to TRBJ2-1, with D maybe TRBD2 (6 bases). V lost 6 bases, J lost 3 bases, and 15 bases lay in between. CDR3 length: 14 residues. The germline CDR1 and CDR2 sequences are DFQATT and SNEGSKA (reference sequence). The CDR3 nucleotides are TGCAGTGCAATTAGCGGTCCACACTACAATGAGCAGTTCTTC. This encodes CSAISGPHYNEQFF.

This clonotype was detected ten times or more. The chain joins TRBV10-3 to TRBJ1-1, with D possibly TRBD1 on 5 matching bases. Germline lookup yields CDR1 ENHRY and CDR2 SYGVKD. The CDR3 loop spans 14 amino acids. Trimming took off 4 bases at V and 4 bases at J, with 13 bases between the two ends. The CDR3 sequence: CAISVQGGGTEAFF. CDR3 nucleotides: TGTGCCATCAGTGTTCAGGGCGGGGGCACTGAAGCTTTCTTT.

At least ten counts were recorded for this clonotype. The CDR3: CASSLRGGRGNTEAFF. The DNA for the CDR3 is TGTGCCAGCAGCCTTAGGGGGGGCAGGGGGAACACTGAAGCTTTCTTT. The rearrangement uses TRBV25-1 and TRBJ1-1, with D maybe TRBD1 (6 bases). The germline V gene has CDR1 MGHDK and CDR2 SYGVNS. The V gene lost 6 bases and the J gene lost 1 base, with 18 bases spanning the gap. The CDR3 is 16 residues long.